This T cell receptor (beta chain) came from a study of cytomegalovirus exposure and HLA in healthy donors (dated by TCRdb to 2017 to 2019). Broadly, across the study: In an earlier analysis of 587 of the donors, under 300 Gb of sequence data and about 110 million unique TCR beta sequences from some 170 million T cells were reported. High-throughput TCR immunosequencing, statistical association of individual TCRs with disease status, and machine learning were combined to predict cytomegalovirus infection status. Roughly 5 DR-DQ haplotypes were handled as single units for association and clustering because linkage in the cohort was strong. In a later genetic analysis, genome-wide SNP genotypes for about 55% of the 666 donors were used, and that subset was treated as a discovery cohort. HLA typing covered class I and class II loci at four-digit resolution. The study was designed to test whether signatures of past pathogen exposure could be identified by cataloging public T cell receptors. The study profiled the T cell repertoires of under 700 subjects by immunosequencing and related them to cytomegalovirus serostatus. The genetic ancestry cluster associated with self-reported Caucasian donors included approximately 85% of the approximately 410 genotyped donors. An early release that covered about 640 HLA-typed donors contained approximately 300 gigabases of sequencing data and 70 million to 100 million unique TCR sequences. Donor age, sex, ethnicity and CMV serostatus were collected together with the repertoire data. All discovery cohort repertoires had been generated using a single sequencing platform. In the later analysis, no new phenotypic data were used to find candidate immune exposures; instead, reliance was placed on TCR beta sequences and their occurrence across donors. On average, around 240,000 unique TCR beta nucleotide sequences were sequenced per donor among a few hundred genotyped donors of the cohort, with about 19% of those sequences being non-productive. The number of donors typed differed by locus, with 629-630 for A, B, C, DRB1 and DQB1, around 500 for DQA1, 606 for DPA1, and some 450 for DPB1. In addition to the first cohort of 650 to 750 subjects, a separate validation cohort of approximately 130 different subjects was used. In an earlier analysis of about 590 of the donors, high-throughput TCR beta sequencing was used to judge whether each TCR beta V gene segment behaved as functional or pseudogenic. In a later analysis, previously published TCR beta repertoires from 666 donors were re-analyzed and high-resolution HLA genotyping was added so that TCR occurrence patterns could be studied.

Turning to this clone: What this receptor recognizes is not known.

Here is what the overall study found, with its caveats: Because counts were too low, about 17 rarely observed V segments, including chromosome 9 orphons, were excluded from the earlier analysis of around 590 of the donors. A total of fewer than 200 TCR beta chains were listed by the study as associated with cytomegalovirus. When HLA alleles, especially DR and DQ, strongly co-occurred, TCR associations were difficult to assign to individual alleles. For the cohort, immune exposure information was limited to CMV serostatus. The cohort was sequenced for TCR beta chains only, and without alpha or paired-chain data the features that could be detected were limited. Because HLA typing was unavailable for some donors at each locus, only the typed subset was used in association tests. Most CMV-associated TCR beta chains appeared to be HLA-restricted in a later analysis, and the HLA associations seemed to be driven largely by CMV exposure. According to a later genetic analysis, donors in an Asian-associated ancestry cluster had fewer N-insertions in productive TCRs than the roughly 700-donor mean. An association between a missense DCLRE1C variant and V-gene and J-gene trimming of TCR beta chains was found in a later genetic analysis and replicated in an independent cohort. According to the authors, the approach could potentially be generalized to other disease states and immunological phenotypes. According to a later analysis, TCR association rates differed among HLA loci, with DRB1 alleles showing the most associated TCRs and HLA-C alleles showing the fewest. Presence/absence analyses assumed roughly uniform sequencing depth across donors, an assumption that may not hold. A cluster of highly shared sequence variants was judged likely to represent a technical artifact of the sequencing pipeline. In an earlier analysis of about 600 of the donors, most TCR beta V segments appeared in productive rearrangements about 87% or about 30% of the time, broadly matching IMGT annotations. The classifier was reported to diagnose cytomegalovirus status with high specificity and sensitivity in both the original cohort and the validation cohort. Several of the top co-occurrence clusters appeared to be linked to parvovirus B19, influenza, CMV and Epstein-Barr virus, according to a later analysis. In a later analysis, HLA-associated TCR beta chains showed more clonal expansion and lower generation probabilities than non-associated chains that were equally common. Because the 87-base-pair reads could not distinguish some IMGT-functional V segments, including TRBV6-2 and TRBV6-3, those segments were excluded. Linkage disequilibrium might explain the correlated functional status among segregating V segments, but an unknown experimental factor could not be ruled out. A further reported finding was that TCR beta sequences accurately predicted the HLA-A and HLA-B alleles for most subjects in the first cohort. Three of the identified cytomegalovirus-associated TCR beta chains were confirmed in vitro to be specific for cytomegalovirus antigens. While some public TCRs were present in many individuals, most TCR sequences turned up only very rarely across donors. Specific HLA alleles were associated with around 18,000 TCR beta sequences at a false discovery rate of 0.05 in a later analysis.

The cohort was made up of 650 to 700 healthy bone marrow donors. All cohort members were sampled while nominally healthy, although unrecorded immune exposures were likely present. The donor tested CMV seronegative, placing the donor among the 300 to 450 seronegative members of the cohort. Each donor provided a peripheral blood sample, and peripheral blood mononuclear cells were used for TCR beta sequencing. The Qiagen DNeasy Blood Extraction Kit was used to extract genomic DNA from the blood cell samples. Libraries were made using the immunoSEQ multiplex PCR assay. For the multiplex PCR, a mixture combining 60 forward primers for TCR Vbeta segments and 13 reverse primers for TCR Jbeta segments was used. The CDR3 region of rearranged TCR beta genes was amplified from genomic DNA by a multiplex PCR assay. The Illumina HiSeq System was used to sequence the amplified TCR beta libraries as 87-base-pair reads. Concerning the study's data processing: In a later analysis, 70 million to 95 million unique TCR beta chains were counted across the roughly 610 repertoires, and about 9.9 million of these chains were shared by at least two donors. A nearest-neighbor algorithm error-corrected the raw reads and collapsed the reads into unique sequences, merging closely related sequences to remove PCR and sequencing errors. V, D and J gene segments were assigned by aligning CDR3 sequences to IMGT reference sequences. For a sequence to be retained, at least a six-nucleotide match to both a V gene segment and a J gene segment was required. A rearrangement was called productive if the CDR3 had no stop codons and remained in frame with V and J, and every other rearrangement was called non-productive. CDR3 was defined according to IMGT convention as the region running from the second conserved V-encoded cysteine to the conserved J-encoded phenylalanine. In an earlier analysis of more than 550 of the donors, sequences lacking an unambiguous match to a single V gene segment were excluded. An earlier analysis of a few hundred of the donors called V segments functional above 56.7% productive rearrangements and segregating when the between-donor standard deviation exceeded 5%. A statistical classification framework was built for diagnosing cytomegalovirus status from the catalog of TCR beta chain sequences. In a later analysis, V and J genes were assigned by comparing TCR nucleotide sequences against IMGT/GENE-DB human TR gene sequences. Using the TCRdist pipeline, a later analysis assigned CDR3 sequences along with most-parsimonious VDJ recombination scenarios. In a later analysis, every TCR beta chain was defined by the combination of its CDR3 amino acid sequence and its V-gene family, and reads without a unique V-gene family were dropped. A later analysis removed 450 to 600 highly shared, low-generation-probability nucleotide sequences to deal with suspected cross-contamination and a sequencing artifact. For each public chain, a later analysis derived a clonal expansion index from normalized ranks of inferred template counts within each repertoire. In a later analysis, generation probabilities were computed using a VDJ recombination model fitted to out-of-frame rearrangements, and the results were checked against IGoR. A later analysis scored TCR-TCR, TCR-HLA and TCR-CMV co-occurrence with hypergeometric tests, applying a repertoire-size bias correction to TCR pairs. False discovery rates were estimated in a later analysis by permuting HLA or CMV assignments 20 times. A later analysis grouped co-occurring TCRs with DBSCAN, adding TCRdist sequence similarity when clustering within HLA-allele-positive subsets. For co-occurrence clustering, repertoires with fewer than 30,000 or more than 120,000 public chains were excluded, along with four or five repertoires with anomalous nucleotide sharing. TCRdb retrieved this table from immuneACCESS and kept in-frame rearrangements only. Not all clones are present; in checked studies, unresolved V genes account for under half, and no reason is known for the remainder. The DNA was the basis for D and trimming; V, J and clone size are from that table. In this sample's table one finds about 150,000 clones. Of the sample, around 1.6% falls within the top ten clones.

Including the terminal cysteine and phenylalanine, the CDR3 comprises 14 residues. Solely the CDR3 DNA is kept, with 42 bases framed from the first base. After removal of 8 bases from V and 6 bases from J, the junction retains 9 bases not matched to a gene. Sequences MDHEN (CDR1) and SYDVKM (CDR2) are obtained from the germline V gene. Material: PBMCs. This chain is built from TRBV28 and TRBJ2-1, and TRBD2 matches 8 of the central bases. This receptor was obtained from a woman aged 45-65 years in good health and CMV-seronegative. Here the CDR3 is given as CASGMGLGANEQFF. The nucleotide sequence reads TGTGCCAGCGGCATGGGACTAGGGGCCAATGAGCAGTTCTTC.